The 26 T cell receptor beta chains in this list originate from one sample, sequenced in a study of blood T cell repertoires in COVID-19. TCRdb's table, derived via immunoSEQ multiplex PCR, lists solely in-frame clones and lacks some. The data contain almost 85,000 clones, 65% to 85% of them singletons. Sequenced input: peripheral blood. These receptors were taken from a man aged 80 or over with active or convalescent COVID-19.

This chain connects TRBV11-2 to TRBJ1-2, with TRBD1 identical over 9 bases. The V segment lost 2 bases and the J segment 6 bases; nucleotides outside the gene matches: 4. CDR1 and CDR2 (germline): SGHAT, FQNNGV. The length of the CDR3 is 14 residues. CDR3 sequence reads: CASSLTGGANGYTF. The DNA for the CDR3 is TGTGCCAGCAGCTTAACAGGGGGCGCTAATGGCTACACCTTC.

The chain is built from TRBV7-6 and TRBJ1-1; maybe TRBD1 (5 bases). The CDR3 length is 14 residues. V was trimmed by 0 bases and J by 1 base, leaving 6 bases between them. Per the germline V gene, CDR1 is SGHVS and CDR2 is FNYEAQ. The DNA for the CDR3 is TGTGCCAGCAGCTTAGCGGGGCAGAACACTGAAGCTTTCTTT. Translated: CASSLAGQNTEAFF.

This chain uses TRBV5-4 with TRBJ2-3; tentatively, D is TRBD1 (6 bases). With 4 bases removed from V and 0 bases from J, the gap between germline ends came to 15 bases. CDR1 is SGHNT, CDR2 YYREEE, per germline (reference sequence). The CDR3 extends over 16 amino acids. The CDR3 coding sequence is TGTGCCAGCAGCCCTATAGGACAGAGGAGCACAGATACGCAGTATTTT. This sequence encodes CASSPIGQRSTDTQYF.

The V and J genes are TRBV25-1 and TRBJ2-1; D possibly corresponds to TRBD1 (6 bases). The CDR3 loop spans 15 amino acids. V was shortened by 4 bases and J by 9 bases, with 19 bases between the two germline ends. Germline V gene lookup returns CDR1 MGHDK and CDR2 SYGVNS. The chain's CDR3 is CASSGETGKLSEQFF. The CDR3 DNA sequence: TGTGCCAGCAGTGGTGAGACAGGTAAACTTTCTGAGCAGTTCTTC.

The CDR3 coding sequence is TGCAGCGTTGAATCTGAGCACCGAAGCTCCTACAATGAGCAGTTCTTC. This encodes CSVESEHRSSYNEQFF. This chain joins TRBV29-1 and TRBJ2-1; no clear D gene. The CDR3 extends over 16 amino acids. The germline V gene has CDR1 SQVTM and CDR2 ANQGSEA. V was shortened by 2 bases and J by 0 bases, with 14 bases between the two germline ends.

V gene TRBV30 combines with J gene TRBJ1-1; no firm D call. This CDR3 is 13 amino acids long. CDR1 is GTSNPN, CDR2 SVGIG, per germline (reference sequence). The V gene lost 3 bases and the J gene lost 3 bases, with 11 bases spanning the gap. In DNA, the CDR3 is TGTGCCTGGAGCTCAGAGAGGGACACTGAAGCTTTCTTT. Translation: CAWSSERDTEAFF. Based on the CDR3 plus reference TRBV30 and TRBJ1-1, the full variable domain is SQTIHQWPATLVQPVGSPLSLECTVEGTSNPNLYWYRQAAGRGLQLLFYSVGIGQISSEVPQNLSASRPQDRQFILSSKKLLLSDSGFYLCAWSSERDTEAFFGQGTRLTVV.

V and J are TRBV19 and TRBJ2-2; D remains ambiguous. The V and J ends lost 4 bases and 10 bases respectively, with 25 bases between them. Germline-derived CDR1 and CDR2 are LNHDA and SQIVND (reference sequence). The CDR3 is made up of 17 amino acids. This CDR3 reads CASSSVLGRSSLVELFF. DNA for the CDR3: TGTGCCAGTAGTAGCGTTCTGGGCAGGTCCTCCCTGGTGGAGCTGTTTTTT.

This sequence joins TRBV19 and TRBJ2-5; 7 bases align to TRBD2. CDR3 length: 13 amino acids. Unmatched junction bases numbered 4, after V lost 6 bases and J lost 3 bases. Germline V gene data show CDR1 as LNHDA and CDR2 as SQIVND (reference sequence). Here the CDR3 reads CASRGRGKETQYF. Here the CDR3 DNA reads TGTGCCAGTAGGGGGCGGGGGAAAGAGACCCAGTACTTC.

This rearrangement joins TRBV5-4 to TRBJ1-3; 11 nucleotides agree with TRBD1. Looked up from germline, CDR1 is SGHNT and CDR2 is YYREEE (reference sequence). V gave up 3 bases and J gave up 4 bases; unmatched junction bases: 6. This CDR3 is 16 amino acids long. CDR3 bases: TGTGCCAGCAGCTCCCCGGGACAGGGGGACGGAAACACCATATATTTT. Translation: CASSSPGQGDGNTIYF.

This chain links TRBV10-2 with TRBJ1-4, with TRBD1 matching over 10 bases. From germline, CDR1 is WSHSY and CDR2 SAAADI. The CDR3 contains 16 residues. The junction had 6 bases not matched to a gene; V was cut back by 4 bases and J by 4 bases. The CDR3 DNA reads as TGCGCCAGCAGTGCGAGGGACAGGGGTATTAATGAAAAACTGTTTTTT. Protein product: CASSARDRGINEKLFF.

This clone turned up a few times. This chain connects TRBV29-1 to TRBJ2-7, with D tentatively TRBD1 (6 bases). Trimming pared 4 bases from V and 2 bases from J, leaving 12 bases between. This CDR3 is built from 13 residues. Germline V gene lookup returns CDR1 SQVTM and CDR2 ANQGSEA. CDR3 sequence: CSVATGLTYEQYF. CDR3 bases: TGCAGCGTTGCGACAGGCTTAACCTACGAGCAGTACTTC.

V gene TRBV14 combines with J gene TRBJ1-1; 7 bases match TRBD1. J gave up 2 bases and V 4 bases, and 13 bases lay outside the gene matches. Germline V gene sequence: CDR1 SGHDN, CDR2 FVKESK. The CDR3 extends over 17 amino acids. The CDR3, as DNA: TGTGCCAGCAGCCGTAAGGGACAGTTTTATCTCAACACTGAAGCTTTCTTT. It encodes CASSRKGQFYLNTEAFF.

The chain has TRBV9 and TRBJ1-4; D ambiguous. Germline V CDR1 and CDR2: SGDLS, YYNGEE. Trimming left V 2 bases short and J 4 bases short, with 12 bases between. This CDR3 is 15 amino acids long. The CDR3 sequence: CASSVNPGNNEKLFF. The CDR3 DNA is TGTGCCAGCAGCGTTAACCCGGGGAATAATGAAAAACTGTTTTTT.

This sequence joins TRBV6-1 and TRBJ2-7; weak D call: TRBD1 (8 bases). Germline CDR1 is MNHNS and CDR2 is SASEGT. V lost 6 bases to trimming and J lost 0 bases, with 18 bases between them. CDR3 length: 16 residues. The DNA for the CDR3 is TGTGCCAGCAGGGAAAGGGGGGGACAGGCCTCCTACGAGCAGTACTTC. Translating it yields CASRERGGQASYEQYF.

This clone was detected many times. This chain links TRBV7-9 with TRBJ2-5; D unresolved. Trimming took off 1 base at V and 0 bases at J, with 9 bases between the two ends. The CDR3 consists of 15 residues. Germline V gene lookup returns CDR1 SEHNR and CDR2 FQNEAQ (reference sequence). The CDR3 region is CASSLGTTYQETQYF. The CDR3 nucleotides read TGTGCCAGCAGCTTAGGAACAACGTACCAAGAGACCCAGTACTTC.

CDR3: CASADRGRYNEAFF. In DNA, the CDR3 is TGTGCCAGCGCGGACAGGGGGCGTTATAATGAAGCTTTCTTT. This chain joins TRBV19 and TRBJ1-1; TRBD1 matches 11 bases. The CDR3 runs 14 residues. V lost 9 bases, J lost 7 bases, and 10 bases stayed unmatched. In germline, CDR1 is LNHDA, CDR2 SQIVND (reference sequence).

This rearrangement joins TRBV27 to TRBJ2-3; 7 bases agree with TRBD2. The CDR3 has 15 residues. Trimming took 2 bases from V and 4 from J; bases not matched to a gene: 6. CDR1 and CDR2 from the germline V gene are MNHEY and SMNVEV (reference sequence). CDR3 residues: CASSLAGVRADTQYF. Here the CDR3 DNA reads TGTGCCAGCAGTTTAGCGGGAGTCAGGGCAGATACGCAGTATTTT.

For the CDR3, the DNA is TGCGCCAGCAGTGACCTATTTGAGACAGCGAGCAATCAGCCCCAGCATTTT. Protein product: CASSDLFETASNQPQHF. The chain joins TRBV10-2 to TRBJ1-5, with D possibly being TRBD1 (5 bases). Germline V gene data show CDR1 as WSHSY and CDR2 as SAAADI. Trimming removed 3 bases at V and 1 base at J, with 16 bases between. The CDR3 consists of 17 residues.

Only one count was recorded for this clone. In DNA form, the CDR3 reads TGTGCCTGGAGTGGGAGATACGAGCAGTACTTC. The encoded protein is CAWSGRYEQYF. The chain carries TRBV30 and TRBJ2-7; D not certain. The CDR3 has 11 residues. With 1 base removed from V and 4 bases from J, the gap between germline ends came to 5 bases. The germline gives CDR1 GTSNPN, CDR2 SVGIG (reference sequence).

The chain employs TRBV30 and TRBJ1-5; the D is unclear. The V gene lost 1 base and the J gene lost 2 bases, with 9 bases spanning the gap. The CDR3 is 14 residues long. Germline CDR1 and CDR2: GTSNPN and SVGIG (reference sequence). CDR3 amino acids: CAWSGREGNQPQHF. The CDR3 nucleotides read TGTGCCTGGAGTGGGCGCGAGGGCAATCAGCCCCAGCATTTT.

The gene calls are TRBV29-1 and TRBJ1-4; D remains ambiguous. Germline CDR1 SQVTM, CDR2 ANQGSEA. The ends were cut back, 7 bases at V and 7 bases at J, with 13 bases in the middle. The CDR3 consists of 12 residues. CDR3 nucleotides: TGCAGCGCCTTCGGTAGTGGTGAAAAACTGTTTTTT. It yields the protein CSAFGSGEKLFF.

The chain carries TRBV24-1 and TRBJ2-3; D perhaps matches TRBD2 (5 bases). The ends were cut back, 0 bases at V and 4 bases at J, with 19 bases in the middle. Germline CDR1 reads KGHDR; CDR2 reads SFDVKD. The CDR3 is 18 amino acids. The CDR3: CATSDLREGGRMADTQYF. CDR3 sequence (DNA): TGTGCCACCAGTGATTTGCGGGAAGGCGGTAGGATGGCAGATACGCAGTATTTT.

This sequence joins TRBV12-5 and TRBJ1-3; perhaps TRBD1 as D (5 bases). CDR3 length equals 15 residues. Germline V gene lookup returns CDR1 LGHNT and CDR2 FRNRAP. V gave up 3 bases and J gave up 1 base, with 10 bases separating them. The CDR3 sequence is CASGFRGRSGNTIYF. As DNA, the CDR3 is TGTGCTAGTGGTTTCCGGGGGAGATCTGGAAACACCATATATTTT.

The gene calls are TRBV11-2 and TRBJ1-1, with D unclear. This CDR3 has 14 amino acids. Trimming cost V 3 bases and J 5 bases, with 13 bases left between them. Germline assignment: CDR1 SGHAT and CDR2 FQNNGV. CDR3 nucleotides: TGTGCCAGCAGCTTGGGAGGGCCGGGGACTGAAGCTTTCTTT. Residues: CASSLGGPGTEAFF.

The chain combines TRBV19 with TRBJ2-7; 7 nucleotides line up with TRBD2. This CDR3 is 15 amino acids long. J gave up 0 bases and V 7 bases, and 9 bases lay outside the gene matches. Germline-derived CDR1 and CDR2 are LNHDA and SQIVND (reference sequence). CDR3 amino acids: CASMDPSGASYEQYF. CDR3 DNA sequence: TGTGCCAGTATGGACCCCAGCGGGGCCTCCTACGAGCAGTACTTC.

This clone was seen more than once but under ten times. This chain links TRBV5-1 with TRBJ1-5, with 7 bases aligning to TRBD1. Per the germline V gene, CDR1 is SGHRS and CDR2 is YFSETQ. The CDR3 contains 15 residues. V was clipped by 2 bases and J by 2 bases; unmatched bases: 4. CDR3 sequence (DNA): TGCGCCAGCAGCTTAGGGGGCTTCGGCAATCAGCCCCAGCATTTT. Translating gives CASSLGGFGNQPQHF.